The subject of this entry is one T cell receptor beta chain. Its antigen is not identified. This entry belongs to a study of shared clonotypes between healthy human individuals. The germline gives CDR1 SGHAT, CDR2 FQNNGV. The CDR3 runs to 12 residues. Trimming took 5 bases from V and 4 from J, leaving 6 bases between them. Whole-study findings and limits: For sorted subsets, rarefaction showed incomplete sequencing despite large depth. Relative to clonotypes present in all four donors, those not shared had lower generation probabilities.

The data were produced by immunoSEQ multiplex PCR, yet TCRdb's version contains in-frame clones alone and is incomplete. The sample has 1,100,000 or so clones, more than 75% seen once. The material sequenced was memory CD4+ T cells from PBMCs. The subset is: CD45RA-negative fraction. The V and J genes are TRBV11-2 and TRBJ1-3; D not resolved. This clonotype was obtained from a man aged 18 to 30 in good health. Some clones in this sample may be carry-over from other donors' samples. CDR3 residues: CASSTEGNTIYF. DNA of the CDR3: TGTGCCAGCAGCACGGAGGGAAACACCATATATTTT. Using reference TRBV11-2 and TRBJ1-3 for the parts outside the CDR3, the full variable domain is EAGVAQSPRYKIIEKRQSVAFWCNPISGHATLYWYQQILGQGPKLLIQFQNNGVVDDSQLPKDRFSAERLKGVDSTLKIQPAKLEDSAVYLCASSTEGNTIYFGEGSWLTVV.